This T cell receptor beta chain emerged from a study of T cells in Graves' hyperthyroidism and ophthalmopathy. The study's findings and limits: Ophthalmopathy could be told apart from stable hyperthyroidism with a 13 V-J model.

Germline CDR1 and CDR2: MGHRA and YSYEKL. The V gene end was trimmed by 4 bases and the J gene end by 9 bases; junction bases not matched to a gene: 7. The CDR3 runs to 16 residues. A remark on this clonotype: Its antigen remains unknown.

The TCR beta CDR3 regions underwent amplification using RNA transcripts as the source. HTBI primers were used for first-round RT-PCR of the TCR CDR3. TCRdb passed the multiplex PCR reads through MiXCR, listing each CDR3 protein once. The sample gives roughly 720,000 distinct CDR3 sequences, around 16% of which show up once; roughly 15% is in the top ten. This TCR was sampled from a middle-aged man with Graves' hyperthyroidism. J is TRBJ2-1 and V is TRBV4-1; TRBD2 aligns across 15 bases. The sample comprised blood. This CDR3 reads CASSPRTSGRDGEQFF. In nucleotides, the CDR3 is TGCGCCAGCAGCCCTCGGACTAGCGGGAGGGATGGTGAGCAGTTCTTC.